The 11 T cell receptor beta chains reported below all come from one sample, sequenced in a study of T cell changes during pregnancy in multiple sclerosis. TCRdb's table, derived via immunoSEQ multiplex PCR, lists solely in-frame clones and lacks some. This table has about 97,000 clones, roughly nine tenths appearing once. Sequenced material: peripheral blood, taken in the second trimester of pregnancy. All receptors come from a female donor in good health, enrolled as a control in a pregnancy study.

The CDR3 DNA reads TGCGCCAGCAGCGCGGGGACAGGGGGCGCGCCCGGTTCACCCCTCCACTTT. Protein product: CASSAGTGGAPGSPLHF. This chain links TRBV5-1 with TRBJ1-6; 12 nucleotides line up with TRBD1. CDR3 length equals 17 residues. Germline V gene sequence: CDR1 SGHRS, CDR2 YFSETQ. V shed 4 bases, J shed 9 bases, and the junction held 11 bases outside the gene matches.

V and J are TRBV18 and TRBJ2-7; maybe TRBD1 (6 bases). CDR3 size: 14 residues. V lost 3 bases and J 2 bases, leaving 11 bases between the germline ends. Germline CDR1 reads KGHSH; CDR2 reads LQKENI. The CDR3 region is CASSPRDTPYEQYF. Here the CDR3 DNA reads TGTGCCAGCTCACCCCGGGACACACCCTACGAGCAGTACTTC.

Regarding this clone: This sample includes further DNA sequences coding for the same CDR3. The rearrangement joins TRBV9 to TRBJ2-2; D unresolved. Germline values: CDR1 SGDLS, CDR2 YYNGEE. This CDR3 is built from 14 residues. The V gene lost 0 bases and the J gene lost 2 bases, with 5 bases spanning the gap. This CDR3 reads CASSVATNTGELFF. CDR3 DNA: TGTGCCAGCAGCGTAGCTACTAACACCGGGGAGCTGTTTTTT.

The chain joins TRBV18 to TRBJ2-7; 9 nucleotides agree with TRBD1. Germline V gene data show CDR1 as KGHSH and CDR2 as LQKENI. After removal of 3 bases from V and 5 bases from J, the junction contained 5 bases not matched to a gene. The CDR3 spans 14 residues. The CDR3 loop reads CASSPGQGNHEQYF. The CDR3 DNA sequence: TGTGCCAGCTCACCGGGACAGGGTAACCACGAGCAGTACTTC.

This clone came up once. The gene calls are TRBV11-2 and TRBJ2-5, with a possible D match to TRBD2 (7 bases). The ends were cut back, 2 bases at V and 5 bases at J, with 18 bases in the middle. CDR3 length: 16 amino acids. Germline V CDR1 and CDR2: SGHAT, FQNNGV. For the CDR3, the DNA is TGTGCCAGCAGCTTAATGGGTGGGGGGGCCGGTGAGACCCAGTACTTC. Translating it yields CASSLMGGGAGETQYF.

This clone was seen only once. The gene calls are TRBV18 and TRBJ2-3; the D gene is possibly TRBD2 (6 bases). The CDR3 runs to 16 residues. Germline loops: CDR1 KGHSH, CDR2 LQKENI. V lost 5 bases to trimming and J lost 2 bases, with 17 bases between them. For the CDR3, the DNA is TGTGCCAGCTCAGGGATCGGGGGAGAGATCACAGATACGCAGTATTTT. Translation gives CASSGIGGEITDTQYF.

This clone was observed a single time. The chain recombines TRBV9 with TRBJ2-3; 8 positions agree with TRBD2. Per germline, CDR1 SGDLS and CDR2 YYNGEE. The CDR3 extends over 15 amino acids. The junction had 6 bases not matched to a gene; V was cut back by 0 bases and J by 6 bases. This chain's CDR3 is CASSVGDGRGDTQYF. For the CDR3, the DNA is TGTGCCAGCAGCGTAGGAGACGGGAGGGGGGATACGCAGTATTTT.

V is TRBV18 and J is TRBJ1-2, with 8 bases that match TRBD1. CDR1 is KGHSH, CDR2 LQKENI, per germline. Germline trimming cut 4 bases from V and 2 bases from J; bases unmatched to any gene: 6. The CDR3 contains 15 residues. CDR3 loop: CASSLGQGQNYGYTF. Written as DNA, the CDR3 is TGTGCCAGCTCACTAGGACAGGGCCAAAACTATGGCTACACCTTC.

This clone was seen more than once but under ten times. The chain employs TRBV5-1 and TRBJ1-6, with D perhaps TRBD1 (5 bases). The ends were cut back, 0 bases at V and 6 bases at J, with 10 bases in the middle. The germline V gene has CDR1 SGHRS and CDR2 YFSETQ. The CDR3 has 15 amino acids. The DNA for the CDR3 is TGCGCCAGCAGCTTGGGCCAGGGTGGTAATTCACCCCTCCACTTT. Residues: CASSLGQGGNSPLHF. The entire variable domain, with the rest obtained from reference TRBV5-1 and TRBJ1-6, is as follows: KAGVTQTPRYLIKTRGQQVTLSCSPISGHRSVSWYQQTPGQGLQFLFEYFSETQRNKGNFPGRFSGRQFSNSRSEMNVSTLELGDSALYLCASSLGQGGNSPLHFGNGTRLTVT.

The CDR3 DNA reads as TGTGCCAGTACAGGGGGCGGGTCGGGCTACACCTTC. Translated, it gives CASTGGGSGYTF. This chain links TRBV19 with TRBJ1-2; TRBD1 matches at 8 bases. Unmatched junction bases numbered 6, after V lost 7 bases and J lost 8 bases. Germline assignment: CDR1 LNHDA and CDR2 SQIVND (reference sequence). CDR3 size: 12 residues.

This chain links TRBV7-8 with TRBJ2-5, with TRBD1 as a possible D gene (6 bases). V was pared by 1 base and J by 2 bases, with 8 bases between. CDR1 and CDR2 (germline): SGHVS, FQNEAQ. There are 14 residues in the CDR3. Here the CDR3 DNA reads TGTGCCAGCAGCTTAGTAAGGGGGCAAGAGACCCAGTACTTC. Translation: CASSLVRGQETQYF.